This is a list of T cell receptor beta chains from one sample in a study of T-cell memory formation after mild COVID-19. TCRdb fed the 5' RACE reads into MiXCR, producing one record per CDR3 protein. The sample lists 300,000 to 350,000 distinct CDR3 sequences, approximately 20% seen once, with roughly 21% in the top ten. Sample: PBMCs or a T cell subset sorted from them (not recorded which). These receptors came from a young man who had mild COVID-19 (a few samples of this study predate the infection). Cell type and time point are not known. CDR3s include the opening cysteine and the closing phenylalanine or tryptophan. The D gene is left open where the match is weak. Expanded clones are given a class, and other clones once, few, many or no size at all.

cdr3_nt cdr3_aa v_call clone_size j_call d_call
TGTGCCAGCAGTTACTCAGGGGACAGCAATTCACCCCTCCACTTT CASSYSGDSNSPLHF TRBV6-5 few TRBJ1-6 TRBD1
TGTGCCAGCAGCCCCGGGGTGGCAGTAAAAGAGACCCAGTACTTC CASSPGVAVKETQYF TRBV9 . TRBJ2-5 .
TGTGCCAGCAGGCCACCGGGACGGTCCTACGAGCAGTACTTC CASRPPGRSYEQYF TRBV7-2 . TRBJ2-7 .
TGTGCCAGCAGCTTGGTCCCCGGGGCGCAGTTCTTC CASSLVPGAQFF TRBV7-2 few TRBJ2-1 .
TGTGCCAGCGCCGCCGGACAGGGGGCGAAGTCAGGTCAGCCCCAGCATTTT CASAAGQGAKSGQPQHF TRBV12-3/TRBV12-4 . TRBJ1-5 TRBD1
TGTGCCAGCTCACTACGCGGGACAGGGTATTCGGGAACTGAAGCTTTCTTT CASSLRGTGYSGTEAFF TRBV18 few TRBJ1-1 TRBD1
TGTGCCAGCAGTTCGGATCTCCCCGGGATAGTTGAGCAGTTCTTC CASSSDLPGIVEQFF TRBV27 . TRBJ2-1 .
TGTGCCAGCAGTTACTCAGGGGGCCTCACAGATACGCAGTATTTT CASSYSGGLTDTQYF TRBV6-6 few TRBJ2-3 TRBD1
TGTGCCAGCAGCAGAGGAGGGCGGGTTTTGAGATCAGATACGCAGTATTTT CASSRGGRVLRSDTQYF TRBV6-5 . TRBJ2-3 .
TGCGCCAGCAGCCATATTTACAATGAGCAGTTCTTC CASSHIYNEQFF TRBV5-1 few TRBJ2-1 .
TGTGCCAGCAGTGCTTTGGACAGAGAGACCCAGTACTTC CASSALDRETQYF TRBV6-6 . TRBJ2-5 .
TGCAGTGCTAGAGATTGGACAGGGGGCTCCAATGGCTACACCTTC CSARDWTGGSNGYTF TRBV20-1 . TRBJ1-2 TRBD1
TGCGCCAGCAGCTCGGGACTAGCCTCCGGGGAGCTGTTTTTT CASSSGLASGELFF TRBV5-1 . TRBJ2-2 TRBD2
TGTGCCAGCAGCGTACAGCCAGGGAGATTCAACACTGAAGCTTTCTTT CASSVQPGRFNTEAFF TRBV9 . TRBJ1-1 .
TGTGCCAGCAGCGTAGAGGGGGGGGTCACAGATACGCAGTATTTT CASSVEGGVTDTQYF TRBV9 once TRBJ2-3 .
TGTGCCAGCAGCTTCGGAGGGACGAACACCGGGGAGCTGTTTTTT CASSFGGTNTGELFF TRBV7-3 . TRBJ2-2 .
TGCAGTGCGAGTGGGTCGCTCGGGCGGACCCAGTACTTC CSASGSLGRTQYF TRBV20-1 . TRBJ2-5 .
TGTGCCAGCAGCCCCTTGAGATCCACACTGAACACTGAAGCTTTCTTT CASSPLRSTLNTEAFF TRBV11-2 many TRBJ1-1 .
TGCGCCAGCAAGGCTGGGGCGAACACTGAAGCTTTCTTT CASKAGANTEAFF TRBV5-1 . TRBJ1-1 .
TGCGCCAGCAGCTTCGGGACAGGGGCCTACGAGCAGTACTTC CASSFGTGAYEQYF TRBV5-1 many TRBJ2-7 TRBD1
TGTGCCAGCAGCCAAAGTCAGCGGGGGGGCCCGTGGTATTTT CASSQSQRGGPWYF TRBV4-2 . TRBJ2-3 TRBD2
TGTGCCAGCAGTTACCCGGGACATCCCAACTATGGCTACACCTTC CASSYPGHPNYGYTF TRBV6-2/TRBV6-3 . TRBJ1-2 .
TGTGCCTGGAGTGTAGGACAGGGGTTAAAGAATGAGCAGTTCTTC CAWSVGQGLKNEQFF TRBV30 . TRBJ2-1 TRBD1
TGTGCCAGCAGTTTCGGACAGGGAGGTTCACCCCTCCACTTT CASSFGQGGSPLHF TRBV6-2/TRBV6-3 . TRBJ1-6 TRBD1
TGTGCCACAACCATCGGCACTGAAGCTTTCTTT CATTIGTEAFF TRBV7-9 . TRBJ1-1 .
TGCGCCAGCAGCCAGGCGGGATCCAGCTCCTACGAGCAGTACTTC CASSQAGSSSYEQYF TRBV4-1 . TRBJ2-7 .
TGTGCCAGCAGCCCTATACGGAGCGCTGAAGCTTTCTTT CASSPIRSAEAFF TRBV7-2 few TRBJ1-1 .
TGCAGACAATCGCCGCGGAATTCACCCCTCCACTTT CRQSPRNSPLHF TRBV20-1 . TRBJ1-6 .
TGTGCCAGCAGCTTAGGAGGGACTAGCGGGGGTTCTGGGTACGAGCAGTACTTC CASSLGGTSGGSGYEQYF TRBV7-8 . TRBJ2-7 TRBD2
TGTGCCAGCAGTCATGGTTCTGGGACGGGTAGCAATCAGCCCCAGCATTTT CASSHGSGTGSNQPQHF TRBV7-9 few TRBJ1-5 .
TGTGCCAGCTCACCGTTCGACGGGGGTCAGTCTGGGGCCAACGTCCTGACTTTC CASSPFDGGQSGANVLTF TRBV18 . TRBJ2-6 .
TGTGCCAGTAGTTTTTGGCAAACCGGCACAGATACGCAGTATTTT CASSFWQTGTDTQYF TRBV19 few TRBJ2-3 .
TGTGCCAGCAGTTTGTGGGCGGCAGGGACCCGGAACACTGAAGCTTTCTTT CASSLWAAGTRNTEAFF TRBV27 . TRBJ1-1 .
TGTGCCAGCGAGAACCCCCCACTAGCGGGGGTCAATACGCAGTATTTT CASENPPLAGVNTQYF TRBV7-9 few TRBJ2-3 TRBD2
TGTGCCAGCAGCTCGGCAGAGTACGTCCTTAACTCTGGGGCCAACGTCCTGACTTTC CASSSAEYVLNSGANVLTF TRBV5-4 many TRBJ2-6 .
TGTGCCAGCAGCTCTACAGCGATTGATACGCAGTATTTT CASSSTAIDTQYF TRBV5-8 . TRBJ2-3 .
TGTGCCAGCAGTTTCACGGGATCTTCACCCCTCCACTTT CASSFTGSSPLHF TRBV12-3/TRBV12-4 . TRBJ1-6 .
TGTGCCAGCAGCTTAACCGGGACAGGGGCCACTGAAGCTTTCTTT CASSLTGTGATEAFF TRBV7-2 few TRBJ1-1 TRBD1
TGCGCCAGCAGCCAATTCGCCAGCTCCTACGAGCAGTACTTC CASSQFASSYEQYF TRBV4-1 . TRBJ2-7 .
TGTGCCAGCAGTTACTCGGGGATAGCCAAAAACATTCAGTACTTC CASSYSGIAKNIQYF TRBV6-6 few TRBJ2-4 .
TGTGCCACCGGCAAGCGACCTGGGCCCCAGCATTTT CATGKRPGPQHF TRBV24-1 few TRBJ1-5 .
TGTGCCAGCAGTTCCATGGACTTGCTTAACTATGGCTACACCTTC CASSSMDLLNYGYTF TRBV6-5 . TRBJ1-2 .
TGTGCCAGCAGCCCAGCTAGCGGGGGGGCAACAGATACGCAGTATTTT CASSPASGGATDTQYF TRBV7-6 . TRBJ2-3 TRBD2
TGTGCCAGCAGTCAGGACAGAGTCTATGGCTACACCTTC CASSQDRVYGYTF TRBV12-3/TRBV12-4 many TRBJ1-2 .
TGTGCCAGCAGCTTACGGGAGCGGGGGGTCACCTCCTACAATGAGCAGTTCTTC CASSLRERGVTSYNEQFF TRBV7-2 many TRBJ2-1 TRBD2
TGTGCCAGCAGCACCGGGACAGGTGCAAACATTCAGTACTTC CASSTGTGANIQYF TRBV7-9 few TRBJ2-4 TRBD1
TGTGCCAGCAGCTTTACCAGCTCTGGGGCCAACGTCCTGACTTTC CASSFTSSGANVLTF TRBV7-6 . TRBJ2-6 .
TGTGCCAGCAGCCCCCAGCGGGGGAGAAACCAAGAGACCCAGTACTTC CASSPQRGRNQETQYF TRBV16 . TRBJ2-5 TRBD2
TGCGCCAGCAGCTTGTATACGACAGGGGTTGAAGCTTTCTTT CASSLYTTGVEAFF TRBV5-1 few TRBJ1-1 TRBD1
TGTGCCAGCCGGAAGTCCTCGTCGAACACTGAAGCTTTCTTT CASRKSSSNTEAFF TRBV12-3/TRBV12-4 . TRBJ1-1 .
TGTGCCAGCAGCGGGGGCAGGACGGGGAACACTGAAGCTTTCTTT CASSGGRTGNTEAFF TRBV5-4 . TRBJ1-1 .
TGTGCCAGCAGGCTCGCCAGGGGGTCCAGTGAGCAGTTCTTC CASRLARGSSEQFF TRBV7-2 . TRBJ2-1 TRBD1
TGTGCCAGCAGTGCCCCCGGAAGGGGTCAGCCCCAGCATTTT CASSAPGRGQPQHF TRBV6-5 . TRBJ1-5 .
TGTGCCAGCAGCTCGAGGGGCGCCGGAGCGATGAACACTGAAGCTTTCTTT CASSSRGAGAMNTEAFF TRBV7-2 few TRBJ1-1 .
TGTGCCAGCACCTACCTCGTAGGGGCTATCGGCTACACCTTC CASTYLVGAIGYTF TRBV6-5 . TRBJ1-2 .